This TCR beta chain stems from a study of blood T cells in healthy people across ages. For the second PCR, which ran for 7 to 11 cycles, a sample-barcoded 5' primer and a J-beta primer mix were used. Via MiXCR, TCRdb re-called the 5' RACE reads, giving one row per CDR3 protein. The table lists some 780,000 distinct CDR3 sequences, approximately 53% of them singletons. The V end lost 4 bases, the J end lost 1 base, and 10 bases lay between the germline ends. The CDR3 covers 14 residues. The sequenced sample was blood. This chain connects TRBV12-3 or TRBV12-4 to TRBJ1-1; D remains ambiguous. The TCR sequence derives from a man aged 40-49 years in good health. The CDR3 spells CASSSGISNTEAFF. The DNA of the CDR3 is TGTGCCAGCAGTTCCGGGATCTCGAACACTGAAGCTTTCTTT.